This TCR beta chain was identified during a study of post-analysis software for immune sequencing data. Notes on the study in general: When compared against controls, multiple sclerosis patients showed significantly lower normalized Chao1 diversity. About five TRBV segments (TRBV5-6, TRBV5-1 and TRBV20-1 among them) occurred more frequently in patients than in controls.

Carried by the TCR beta cDNA libraries were unique molecular identifiers. TCRdb called the PCR reads again in MiXCR, with one record for every CDR3 protein. Of 250,000 to 300,000 distinct CDR3 sequences listed, 35% to 40% were seen once; the top ten hold under 5%. As to this clonotype: Its antigen is unknown.

Trimming removed 6 bases from V and 6 bases from J; junction bases left unmatched: 3. The V gene's germline CDR1 is MNHNY and CDR2 SVGAGI (reference sequence). This CDR3 comprises 12 residues. The sequenced material came from blood. This chain joins TRBV6-6 and TRBJ1-1; the match to TRBD1 covers 8 bases. This receptor was obtained from a girl aged 5-17 years with multiple sclerosis. CDR3 in DNA: TGTGCCAGCAGGCGGACAGGGTCTGAAGCTTTCTTT. It encodes CASRRTGSEAFF.